A single sample is the source of the 4 T cell receptor beta chains below, sequenced in a study of blood T cell repertoires in COVID-19. Measured with immunoSEQ multiplex PCR; TCRdb has only the in-frame clones, and not every one. The data hold tens of thousands of clones, with about 77% observed a single time. Sequencing input: peripheral blood. The receptors shown here come from a man aged 80 or over with acute or convalescent COVID-19.

The gene calls are TRBV15 and TRBJ1-2, with D perhaps TRBD1 (5 bases). Germline V gene sequence: CDR1 LNHNV, CDR2 YYDKDF (reference sequence). V lost 5 bases to trimming and J lost 3 bases, with 10 bases between them. This CDR3 is built from 13 residues. The CDR3 is CATSQGVDYGYTF. For the CDR3, the DNA is TGTGCCACCAGCCAAGGGGTGGACTATGGCTACACCTTC.

The chain employs TRBV11-2 and TRBJ2-6; D possibly corresponds to TRBD1 (5 bases). The germline V and J ends were trimmed by 3 bases and 2 bases, with 5 bases remaining between them. The length of the CDR3 is 14 residues. Germline V lookup: CDR1 SGHAT, CDR2 FQNNGV. CDR3 nucleotide sequence: TGTGCCAGCAGCTTCAGGGCTGGGGCCAACGTCCTGACTTTC. This codes for CASSFRAGANVLTF.

This clone appeared once. The genes are TRBV6-5 and TRBJ1-2; D unclear. Trimming pared 2 bases from V and 3 bases from J, leaving 13 bases between. Per the germline V gene, CDR1 is MNHEY and CDR2 is SVGAGI. This CDR3 is built from 15 residues. CDR3 nucleotides: TGTGCCAGCAGTTACGGCGGGAAGCGAGACTATGGCTACACCTTC. Translation gives CASSYGGKRDYGYTF.

The chain combines TRBV18 with TRBJ2-2, with D uncertain. The germline CDR1 and CDR2 sequences are KGHSH and LQKENI. V lost 0 bases, J lost 7 bases, and 15 bases lay in between. CDR3 length: 16 residues. This chain's CDR3 is CASSPPGPPHGGELFF. CDR3 nucleotide sequence: TGTGCCAGCTCACCACCTGGGCCCCCGCACGGCGGGGAGCTGTTTTTT.